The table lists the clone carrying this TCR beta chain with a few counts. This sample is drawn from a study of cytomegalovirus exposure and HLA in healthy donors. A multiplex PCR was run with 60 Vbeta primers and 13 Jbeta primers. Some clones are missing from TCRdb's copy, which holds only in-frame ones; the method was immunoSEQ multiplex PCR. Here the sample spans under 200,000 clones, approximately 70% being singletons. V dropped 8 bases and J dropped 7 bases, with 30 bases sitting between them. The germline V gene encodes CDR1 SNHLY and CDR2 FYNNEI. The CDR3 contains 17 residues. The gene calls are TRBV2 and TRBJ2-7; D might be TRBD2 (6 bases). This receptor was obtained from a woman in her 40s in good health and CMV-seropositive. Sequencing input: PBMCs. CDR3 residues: CASWNGGWDSKGMEQYF. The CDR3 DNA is TGTGCCAGCTGGAATGGTGGTTGGGACTCCAAGGGGATGGAGCAGTACTTC. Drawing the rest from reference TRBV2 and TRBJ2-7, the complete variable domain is EPEVTQTPSHQVTQMGQEVILRCVPISNHLYFYWYRQILGQKVEFLVSFYNNEISEKSEIFDDQFSVERPDGSNFTLKIRSTKLEDSAMYFCASWNGGWDSKGMEQYFGPGTRLTVT.